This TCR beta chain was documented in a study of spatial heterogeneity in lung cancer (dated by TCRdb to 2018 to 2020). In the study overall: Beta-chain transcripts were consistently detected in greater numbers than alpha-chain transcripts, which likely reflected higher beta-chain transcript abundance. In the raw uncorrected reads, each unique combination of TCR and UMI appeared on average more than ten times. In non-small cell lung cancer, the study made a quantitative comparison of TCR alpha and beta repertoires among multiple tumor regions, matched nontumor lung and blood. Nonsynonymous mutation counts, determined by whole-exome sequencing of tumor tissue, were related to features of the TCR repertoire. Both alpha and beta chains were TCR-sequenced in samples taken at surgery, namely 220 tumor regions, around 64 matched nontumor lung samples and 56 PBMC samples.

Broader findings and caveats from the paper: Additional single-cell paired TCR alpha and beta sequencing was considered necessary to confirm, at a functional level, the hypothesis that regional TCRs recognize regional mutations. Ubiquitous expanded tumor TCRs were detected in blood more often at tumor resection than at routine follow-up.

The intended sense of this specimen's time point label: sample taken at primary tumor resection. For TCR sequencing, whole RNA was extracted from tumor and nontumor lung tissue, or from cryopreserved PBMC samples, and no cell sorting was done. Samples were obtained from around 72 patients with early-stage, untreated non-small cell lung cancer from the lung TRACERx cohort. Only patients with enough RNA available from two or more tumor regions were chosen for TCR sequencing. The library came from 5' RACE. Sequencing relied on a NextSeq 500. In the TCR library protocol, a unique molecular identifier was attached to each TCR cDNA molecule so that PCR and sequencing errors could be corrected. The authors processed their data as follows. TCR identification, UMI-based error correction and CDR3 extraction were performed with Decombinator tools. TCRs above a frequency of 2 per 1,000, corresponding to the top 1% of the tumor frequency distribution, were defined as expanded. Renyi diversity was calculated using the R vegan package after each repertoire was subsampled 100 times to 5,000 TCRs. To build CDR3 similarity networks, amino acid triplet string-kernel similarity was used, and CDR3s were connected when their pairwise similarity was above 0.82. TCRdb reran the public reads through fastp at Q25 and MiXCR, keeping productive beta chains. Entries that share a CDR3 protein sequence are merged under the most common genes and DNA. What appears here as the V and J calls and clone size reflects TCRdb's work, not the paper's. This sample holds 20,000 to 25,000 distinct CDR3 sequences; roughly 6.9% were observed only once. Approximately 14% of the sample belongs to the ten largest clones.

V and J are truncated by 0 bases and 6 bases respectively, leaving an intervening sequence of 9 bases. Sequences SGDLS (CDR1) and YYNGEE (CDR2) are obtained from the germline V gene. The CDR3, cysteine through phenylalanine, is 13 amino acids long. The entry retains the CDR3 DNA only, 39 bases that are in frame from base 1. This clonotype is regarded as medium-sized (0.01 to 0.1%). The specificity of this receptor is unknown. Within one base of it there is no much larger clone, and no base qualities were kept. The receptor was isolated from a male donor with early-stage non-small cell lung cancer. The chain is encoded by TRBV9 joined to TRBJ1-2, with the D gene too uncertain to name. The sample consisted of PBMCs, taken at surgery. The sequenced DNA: TGTGCCAGCAGCGTAGGGGGTTTTGATGGCTACACCTTC. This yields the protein CASSVGGFDGYTF. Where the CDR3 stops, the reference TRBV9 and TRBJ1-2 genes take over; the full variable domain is DSGVTQTPKHLITATGQRVTLRCSPRSGDLSVYWYQQSLDQGLQFLIQYYNGEERAKGNILERFSAQQFPDLHSELNLSSLELGDSALYFCASSVGGFDGYTFGSGTRLTVV.